What follows are 32 T cell receptor beta chains derived from one specimen sequenced in a study of T-cell reconstitution after alpha-beta-depleted transplantation in children. Molecular barcoding with unique molecular identifiers was used for the TCRbeta library. TCRdb recomputed calls from the PCR reads with MiXCR, one row per CDR3 protein. The table records around 200,000 distinct CDR3 sequences, roughly 7.5% of them present only once. The sequenced sample was PBMCs from the stem cell graft donor, obtained from the stem cell graft. The origin of the receptors is a human donor who donated a stem cell graft to a child with Wiskott-Aldrich syndrome.

This clonotype has at least ten counts. The rearrangement uses TRBV20-1 and TRBJ1-5; D is unresolved. CDR1 is DFQATT and CDR2 is SNEGSKA in the germline V gene (reference sequence). V was trimmed by 4 bases and J by 4 bases, leaving 8 bases between them. The CDR3 consists of 12 residues. The CDR3 bases are TGCAGTGCTAACGGTAGAAATCAGCCCCAGCATTTT. Protein product: CSANGRNQPQHF.

This clonotype came up many times. CDR3 DNA sequence: TGTGCCAGCAGTCCGGCATCAGGGGGGAGGGATCCCTACGAGCAGTACTTC. Protein product: CASSPASGGRDPYEQYF. V gene TRBV27 combines with J gene TRBJ2-7; tentatively, D is TRBD1 or TRBD2 (7 bases each). Germline V gene sequence: CDR1 MNHEY, CDR2 SMNVEV (reference sequence). The CDR3 sequence is 17 residues long. The germline V and J ends were trimmed by 5 bases and 2 bases, with 22 bases remaining between them.

This clonotype has just a few counts. The J gene is TRBJ2-7, the V gene TRBV12-3 or TRBV12-4; D ambiguous. V lost 5 bases and J lost 0, with 11 bases in between. The CDR3 is 14 amino acids. CDR3 in amino acids: CASSPRVGSYEQYF. The CDR3 nucleotides are TGTGCCAGCAGTCCACGAGTGGGCTCCTACGAGCAGTACTTC.

This clonotype occurred many times. This chain links TRBV6-2 or TRBV6-3 with TRBJ2-3; 10 nucleotides align to TRBD2. V dropped 2 bases and J dropped 3; count of bases not matched to a gene: 14. The CDR3 covers 19 residues. Germline V gene sequence: CDR1 MNHEY, CDR2 SVGEGT. The CDR3 here is CASSYDMEILAGVTDTQYF. The CDR3 region has the DNA TGTGCCAGCAGTTACGATATGGAGATCCTAGCGGGAGTGACAGATACGCAGTATTTT.

This chain's CDR3 is CATSSSRVQETQYF. DNA of the CDR3: TGTGCCACCAGTTCTAGCAGGGTTCAAGAGACCCAGTACTTC. The chain combines TRBV24-1 with TRBJ2-5; D could derive from TRBD1 or TRBD2 (5 bases each). Trimming removed 6 bases from V and 2 bases from J, with 12 bases in between. Germline loops: CDR1 KGHDR, CDR2 SFDVKD. This CDR3 contains 14 residues.

This clonotype was seen ten or more times. The V gene is TRBV7-2, the J gene TRBJ2-2; perhaps TRBD2 as D (5 bases). Germline assignment: CDR1 SGHTA and CDR2 FQGNSA. The ends were cut back, 4 bases at V and 0 bases at J, with 12 bases in the middle. The CDR3 is 16 residues long. The CDR3 sequence is CASSWTAQSNTGELFF. CDR3 nucleotide sequence: TGTGCCAGCAGCTGGACTGCCCAATCGAACACCGGGGAGCTGTTTTTT.

V and J are TRBV2 and TRBJ2-7, with D possibly TRBD2 on 6 matching bases. Germline V CDR1 and CDR2: SNHLY, FYNNEI. The CDR3 length is 13 residues. V lost 5 bases and J 4 bases, leaving 12 bases between the germline ends. CDR3 in amino acids: CASSLTTRYEQYF. The CDR3 nucleotides read TGTGCCAGCAGTCTAACGACTAGATACGAGCAGTACTTC.

This clonotype was seen many times. The CDR3, as DNA: TGTGCCAGCAGCTTAGCTTCTTTGAACGAGCAGTACTTC. Encoded protein: CASSLASLNEQYF. This sequence joins TRBV7-6 and TRBJ2-7, with D uncertain. CDR1 is SGHVS and CDR2 is FNYEAQ in the germline V gene. Trimming stripped 0 bases from V and 5 bases from J, with 8 bases between. The CDR3 consists of 13 residues. Filled out from reference TRBV7-6 and TRBJ2-7, the complete variable domain reads GAGVSQSPRYKVTKRGQDVALRCDPISGHVSLYWYRQALGQGPEFLTYFNYEAQQDKSGLPNDRFSAERPEGSISTLTIQRTEQRDSAMYRCASSLASLNEQYFGPGTRLTVT.

There are many counts of this clonotype. V usage is TRBV7-9 and J usage is TRBJ2-5, with 8 nucleotides matching TRBD1. Trimming removed 0 bases from V and 4 bases from J; junction bases left unmatched: 1. CDR3 size: 14 residues. CDR1 and CDR2 from the germline V gene are SEHNR and FQNEAQ (reference sequence). CDR3 DNA: TGTGCCAGCAGCTTAGCGACAGGGGCAGAGACCCAGTACTTC. Amino acid sequence: CASSLATGAETQYF.

This clonotype was recorded at least ten times. CDR3 sequence reads: CASSQELIGEQFF. CDR3 sequence (DNA): TGTGCCAGCAGCCAAGAATTAATTGGTGAGCAGTTCTTC. The rearrangement uses TRBV3-1 and TRBJ2-1; D unresolved. Trimming pared 0 bases from V and 9 bases from J, leaving 9 bases between. The CDR3 spans 13 residues. Germline V lookup: CDR1 LGHDT, CDR2 YNNKEL (reference sequence).

This clonotype was seen many times. This CDR3 is CASSRSSGSGEQFF. In DNA, the CDR3 is TGTGCCAGCAGTAGGTCTAGCGGGAGCGGTGAGCAGTTCTTC. The chain uses TRBV6-2 or TRBV6-3 and TRBJ2-1; 10 nucleotides agree with TRBD2. Per germline, CDR1 MNHEY and CDR2 SVGEGT. V lost 5 bases to trimming and J lost 9 bases; unmatched junction nucleotides: 7. The CDR3 spans 14 residues.

This clonotype was seen ten or more times. This chain connects TRBV5-1 to TRBJ1-5; TRBD1 might be the D (5 bases). Per germline, CDR1 SGHRS and CDR2 YFSETQ. The CDR3 covers 15 residues. With 3 bases removed from V and 3 bases from J, the gap between germline ends came to 13 bases. CDR3 protein: CASSSDPGNNQPQHF. CDR3 bases: TGCGCCAGCAGCTCGGACCCAGGGAACAATCAGCCCCAGCATTTT.

This clonotype was seen repeatedly, ten times or more. V gene TRBV29-1 combines with J gene TRBJ2-5, with 8 bases lining up with TRBD2. V trimming: 1 base; J trimming: 5 bases; junction bases outside the gene matches: 9. Germline CDR1 and CDR2: SQVTM and ANQGSEA. The CDR3 is 15 amino acids. CDR3 nucleotides: TGCAGCGTTGAAGGGGGAGTGCGGGAGGCCGAGACCCAGTACTTC. Protein sequence: CSVEGGVREAETQYF.

This clonotype was observed a few times. CDR3 in amino acids: CASSLLDGGYRNFMSTEAFF. DNA for the CDR3: TGTGCCAGCAGCTTATTAGATGGCGGGTATCGTAATTTTATGAGCACTGAAGCTTTCTTT. This chain joins TRBV11-1 and TRBJ1-1; unclear D gene. The CDR3 spans 20 residues. Germline V gene lookup returns CDR1 SGHAT and CDR2 FQDESV (reference sequence). V was shortened by 2 bases and J by 4 bases, with 29 bases between the two germline ends.

The rearrangement links TRBV7-2 to TRBJ2-7; 8 nucleotides line up with TRBD2. After removal of 0 bases from V and 6 bases from J, the junction contained 7 bases not matched to a gene. This CDR3 region has 15 residues. CDR1 is SGHTA and CDR2 is FQGNSA in the germline V gene. Written as DNA, the CDR3 is TGTGCCAGCAGCTTAGCGCCTAGCGGGCTCTCCGAGCAGTACTTC. It translates to CASSLAPSGLSEQYF.

This clonotype showed up many times. The rearrangement joins TRBV5-1 to TRBJ2-7; 10 positions agree with TRBD1. The CDR3 has 15 amino acids. In germline, CDR1 is SGHRS, CDR2 YFSETQ. The V segment lost 1 base and the J segment 3 bases; nucleotides outside the gene matches: 4. CDR3 nucleotides: TGCGCCAGCAGCTTGAGACAGGGGGCAGTCTACGAGCAGTACTTC. It is translated as CASSLRQGAVYEQYF. The variable domain in full, completed from reference TRBV5-1 and TRBJ2-7, reads KAGVTQTPRYLIKTRGQQVTLSCSPISGHRSVSWYQQTPGQGLQFLFEYFSETQRNKGNFPGRFSGRQFSNSRSEMNVSTLELGDSALYLCASSLRQGAVYEQYFGPGTRLTVT.

V usage is TRBV7-9 and J usage is TRBJ2-1; 10 positions match TRBD2. The junction had 10 bases not matched to a gene; V was cut back by 6 bases and J by 8 bases. Germline CDR1 is SEHNR and CDR2 is FQNEAQ (reference sequence). The CDR3 covers 15 residues. CDR3 sequence (DNA): TGTGCCAGCAGTGGGGAACTAGCGGGATGGGATGAGCAGTTCTTC. As protein: CASSGELAGWDEQFF.

This clonotype was seen ten or more times. This chain joins TRBV15 and TRBJ1-6; 7 bases line up with TRBD1. The germline gives CDR1 LNHNV, CDR2 YYDKDF (reference sequence). The CDR3 runs 12 residues. V shed 8 bases, J shed 7 bases, and the junction held 2 bases outside the gene matches. The CDR3 is CATGQDNSPLHF. The CDR3 nucleotides are TGTGCCACCGGACAGGACAATTCACCCCTCCACTTT.

This clonotype showed up many times. The rearrangement links TRBV5-1 to TRBJ2-2; D may correspond to TRBD1 or TRBD2 (5 bases each). The germline gives CDR1 SGHRS, CDR2 YFSETQ. V lost 3 bases, J lost 3 bases, and 9 bases lay in between. This CDR3 spans 14 amino acids. This CDR3 is CASSWDGDTGELFF. Here the CDR3 DNA reads TGCGCCAGCAGCTGGGACGGGGACACCGGGGAGCTGTTTTTT. The full variable domain, its missing parts supplied by reference TRBV5-1 and TRBJ2-2, is KAGVTQTPRYLIKTRGQQVTLSCSPISGHRSVSWYQQTPGQGLQFLFEYFSETQRNKGNFPGRFSGRQFSNSRSEMNVSTLELGDSALYLCASSWDGDTGELFFGEGSRLTVL.

Ten or more counts support this clonotype. CDR3 region: CSARMTAPEYGSKNIQYF. In nucleotides, the CDR3 is TGCAGTGCTAGAATGACAGCACCGGAATATGGGTCCAAAAACATTCAGTACTTC. V gene TRBV20-1 combines with J gene TRBJ2-4, with a possible D match to TRBD1 (5 bases). Germline CDR1 DFQATT, CDR2 SNEGSKA (reference sequence). V was pared by 2 bases and J by 2 bases, with 22 bases between. This CDR3 has 18 amino acids.

The table lists this clonotype with many counts. The CDR3 is CASSSLDYEQYF. CDR3 bases: TGTGCCAGCAGTTCGCTTGACTACGAGCAGTACTTC. V gene TRBV12-3 or TRBV12-4 combines with J gene TRBJ2-7, with D unclear. This CDR3 has 12 amino acids. V shed 4 bases and J shed 3 bases, with 7 bases lying between them.

V is TRBV5-1 and J is TRBJ1-1; 11 nucleotides line up with TRBD1. V shed 6 bases and J 0 bases; nucleotides not matched to a gene: 7. Germline V gene sequence: CDR1 SGHRS, CDR2 YFSETQ. CDR3 size: 16 residues. CDR3: CASKWDRGSMNTEAFF. The DNA of the CDR3 is TGCGCCAGCAAATGGGACAGGGGGTCTATGAACACTGAAGCTTTCTTT. The variable domain in full, completed from reference TRBV5-1 and TRBJ1-1, reads KAGVTQTPRYLIKTRGQQVTLSCSPISGHRSVSWYQQTPGQGLQFLFEYFSETQRNKGNFPGRFSGRQFSNSRSEMNVSTLELGDSALYLCASKWDRGSMNTEAFFGQGTRLTVV.

The sample holds many counts of this clonotype. The chain combines TRBV24-1 with TRBJ2-7; 9 bases match TRBD2. CDR3 length: 13 amino acids. Germline V gene lookup returns CDR1 KGHDR and CDR2 SFDVKD. Germline trimming cut 5 bases from V and 6 bases from J; bases unmatched to any gene: 4. The CDR3 here is CATSGLAASEQYF. CDR3 sequence (DNA): TGTGCCACCAGTGGACTAGCGGCGAGCGAGCAGTACTTC.

The chain links TRBV2 to TRBJ1-6; 7 positions agree with TRBD1. The CDR3 runs 15 residues. Germline V gene data show CDR1 as SNHLY and CDR2 as FYNNEI. V shed 4 bases and J 6 bases; nucleotides not matched to a gene: 6. CDR3 in amino acids: CASSGRTGPNSPLHF. The CDR3 nucleotides are TGTGCCAGCAGTGGGCGGACAGGTCCTAATTCACCCCTCCACTTT.

This clonotype has ten or more counts. This chain links TRBV7-2 with TRBJ1-1; D is unresolved. The germline gives CDR1 SGHTA, CDR2 FQGNSA. V lost 5 bases, J lost 2 bases, and 9 bases lay in between. The CDR3 has 13 amino acids. In DNA form, the CDR3 reads TGTGCCAGCAGCAAAAGGGATAACACTGAAGCTTTCTTT. It translates to CASSKRDNTEAFF.

In this sample, this clonotype turned up a few times. The V and J genes are TRBV19 and TRBJ1-1, with 8 bases that match TRBD1. The CDR3 sequence is 16 residues long. J gave up 0 bases and V 2 bases, and 5 bases lay outside the gene matches. In germline, CDR1 is LNHDA, CDR2 SQIVND (reference sequence). CDR3 in amino acids: CASSILAGGLNTEAFF. CDR3 DNA sequence: TGTGCCAGTAGTATATTGGCAGGGGGCTTGAACACTGAAGCTTTCTTT.

The chain carries TRBV25-1 and TRBJ2-1, with D unclear. Between the trimmed V and J ends, which lost 1 base and 3 bases, there was a span of 7 bases. Germline CDR1 reads MGHDK; CDR2 reads SYGVNS. CDR3 length equals 14 residues. CDR3 sequence reads: CASSEFDNYNEQFF. DNA for the CDR3: TGTGCCAGCAGTGAATTTGATAACTACAATGAGCAGTTCTTC.

This chain uses TRBV12-3 or TRBV12-4 with TRBJ2-7; D is possibly TRBD1 or TRBD2 (5 bases each). V shed 3 bases and J shed 7 bases, with 16 bases lying between them. There are 14 residues in the CDR3. The CDR3 bases are TGTGCCAGCAGTTTTGGGGGTTCCTCGCTTGAGCAGTACTTC. Amino acids: CASSFGGSSLEQYF.

The rearrangement joins TRBV3-1 to TRBJ2-4; 10 nucleotides agree with TRBD2. CDR3 length equals 21 residues. Losses at the gene ends were 1 base for V and 1 base for J; bases not matched to a gene: 16. CDR1 and CDR2 from the germline V gene are LGHDT and YNNKEL (reference sequence). The CDR3 is CASSQVAGPSGSLKAKNIQYF. CDR3 DNA: TGTGCCAGCAGCCAAGTTGCGGGCCCTAGCGGGAGCTTGAAGGCCAAAAACATTCAGTACTTC.

A note on this clonotype: One base away lies a much larger clone, so this may be a sequencing read error. V is TRBV6-2 or TRBV6-3 and J is TRBJ1-1; D unresolved. The CDR3 covers 12 residues. The V gene's germline CDR1 is MNHEY and CDR2 SVGEGT. V lost 2 bases and J lost 7, with 8 bases in between. CDR3 in DNA: TGTGCCAGCAGTTACGGGTTTGGTGAAGCTTTCTTT. Protein product: CASSYGFGEAFF.

This clonotype was detected many times. V usage is TRBV12-3 or TRBV12-4 and J usage is TRBJ1-3; no clear D gene. CDR3 length equals 14 residues. Deletions cut 5 bases from V and 4 bases from J, with 12 bases between. The CDR3 DNA reads TGTGCCAGCAGTAGCAGAACTTCAGGAAACACCATATATTTT. Translating gives CASSSRTSGNTIYF.

The V gene is TRBV12-3 or TRBV12-4, the J gene TRBJ1-5; 7 nucleotides line up with TRBD1. CDR3 length: 17 amino acids. Trimming cost V 4 bases and J 0 bases; bases outside gene matches: 9. CDR3 residues: CASSSGTDRYSNQPQHF. Written as DNA, the CDR3 is TGTGCCAGCAGTTCTGGGACAGATAGGTATAGCAATCAGCCCCAGCATTTT.